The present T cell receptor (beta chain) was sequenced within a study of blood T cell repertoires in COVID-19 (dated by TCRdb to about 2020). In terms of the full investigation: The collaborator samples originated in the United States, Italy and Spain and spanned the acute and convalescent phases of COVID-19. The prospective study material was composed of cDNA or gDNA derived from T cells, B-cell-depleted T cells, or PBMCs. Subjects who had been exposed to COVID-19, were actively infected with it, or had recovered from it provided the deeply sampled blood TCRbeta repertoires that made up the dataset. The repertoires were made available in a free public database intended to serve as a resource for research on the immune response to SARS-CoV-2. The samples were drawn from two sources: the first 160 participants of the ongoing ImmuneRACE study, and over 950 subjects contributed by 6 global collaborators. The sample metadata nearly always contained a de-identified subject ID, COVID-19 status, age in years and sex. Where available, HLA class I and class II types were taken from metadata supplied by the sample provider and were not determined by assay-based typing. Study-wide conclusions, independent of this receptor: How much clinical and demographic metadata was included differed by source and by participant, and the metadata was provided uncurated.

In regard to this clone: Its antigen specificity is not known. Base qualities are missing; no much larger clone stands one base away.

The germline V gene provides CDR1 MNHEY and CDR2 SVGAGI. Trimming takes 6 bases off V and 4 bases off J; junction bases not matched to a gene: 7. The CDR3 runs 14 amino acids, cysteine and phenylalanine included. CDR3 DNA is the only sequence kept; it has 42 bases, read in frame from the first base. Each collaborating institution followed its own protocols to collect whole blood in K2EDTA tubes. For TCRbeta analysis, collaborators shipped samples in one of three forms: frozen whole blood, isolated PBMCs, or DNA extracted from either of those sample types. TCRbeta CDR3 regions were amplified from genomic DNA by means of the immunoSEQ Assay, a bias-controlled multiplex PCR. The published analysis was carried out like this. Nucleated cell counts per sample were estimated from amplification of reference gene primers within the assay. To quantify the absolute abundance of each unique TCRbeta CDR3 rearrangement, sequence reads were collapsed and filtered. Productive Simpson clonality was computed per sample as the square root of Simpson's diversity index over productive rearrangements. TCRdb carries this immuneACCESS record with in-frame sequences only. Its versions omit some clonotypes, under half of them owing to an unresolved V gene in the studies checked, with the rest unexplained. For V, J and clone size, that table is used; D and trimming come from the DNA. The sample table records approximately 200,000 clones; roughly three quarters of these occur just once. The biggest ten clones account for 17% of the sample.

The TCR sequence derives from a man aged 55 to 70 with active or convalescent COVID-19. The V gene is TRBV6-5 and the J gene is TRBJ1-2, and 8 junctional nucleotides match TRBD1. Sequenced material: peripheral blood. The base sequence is TGTGCCAGCAGCATCCTCGGGACAGGCTATGGCTACACCTTC. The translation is CASSILGTGYGYTF.